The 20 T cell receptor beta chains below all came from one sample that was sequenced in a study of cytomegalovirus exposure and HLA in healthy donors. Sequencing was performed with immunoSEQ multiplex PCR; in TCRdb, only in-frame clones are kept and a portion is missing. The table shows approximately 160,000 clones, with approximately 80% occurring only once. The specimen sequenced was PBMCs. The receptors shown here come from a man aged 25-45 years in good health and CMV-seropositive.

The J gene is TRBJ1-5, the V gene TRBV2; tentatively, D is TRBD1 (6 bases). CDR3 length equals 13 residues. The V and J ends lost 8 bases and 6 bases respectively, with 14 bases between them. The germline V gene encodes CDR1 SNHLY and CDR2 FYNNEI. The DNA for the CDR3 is TGTGCCAGCGGGCAACAGGGACGTCAGCCCCAGCATTTT. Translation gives CASGQQGRQPQHF.

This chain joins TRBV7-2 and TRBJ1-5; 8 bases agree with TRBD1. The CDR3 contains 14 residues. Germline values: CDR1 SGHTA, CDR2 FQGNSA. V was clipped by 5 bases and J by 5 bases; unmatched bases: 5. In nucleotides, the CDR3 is TGTGCCAGCAGCGTACAGGGGGGAGATCAGCCCCAGCATTTT. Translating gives CASSVQGGDQPQHF.

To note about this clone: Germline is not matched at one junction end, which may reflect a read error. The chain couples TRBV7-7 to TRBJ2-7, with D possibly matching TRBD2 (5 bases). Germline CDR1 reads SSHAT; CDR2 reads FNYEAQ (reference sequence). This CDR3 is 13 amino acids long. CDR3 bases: TGTGCTAGCAGCCAAGGACTCACCTACGAGCAGTACTTC. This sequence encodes CASSQGLTYEQYF.

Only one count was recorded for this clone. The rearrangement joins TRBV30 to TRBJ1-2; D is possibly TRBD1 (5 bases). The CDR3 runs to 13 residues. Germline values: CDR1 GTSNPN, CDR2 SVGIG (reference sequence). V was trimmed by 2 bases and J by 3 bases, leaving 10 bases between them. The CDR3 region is CAWSWGGDYGYTF. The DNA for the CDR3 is TGTGCCTGGAGTTGGGGGGGTGACTATGGCTACACCTTC.

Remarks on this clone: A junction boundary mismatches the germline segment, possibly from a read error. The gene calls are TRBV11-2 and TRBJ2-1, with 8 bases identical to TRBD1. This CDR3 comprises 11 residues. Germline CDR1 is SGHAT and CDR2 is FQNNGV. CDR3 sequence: CASSLEGQEIF. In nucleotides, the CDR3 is TGTGCCAGCAGCTTAGAGGGACAGGAGATCTTC.

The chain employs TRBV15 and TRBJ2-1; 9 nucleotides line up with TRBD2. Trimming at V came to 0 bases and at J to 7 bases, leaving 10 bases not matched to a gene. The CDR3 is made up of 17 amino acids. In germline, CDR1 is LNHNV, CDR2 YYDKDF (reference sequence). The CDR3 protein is CATSRDGGGGADNEQFF. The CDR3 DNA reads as TGTGCCACCAGCAGAGATGGGGGCGGGGGGGCAGATAATGAGCAGTTCTTC.

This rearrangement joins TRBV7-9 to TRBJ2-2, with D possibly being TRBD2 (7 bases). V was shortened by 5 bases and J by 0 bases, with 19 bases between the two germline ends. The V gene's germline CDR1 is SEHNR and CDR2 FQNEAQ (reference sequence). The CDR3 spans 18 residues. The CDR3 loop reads CASSPIGPGGANTGELFF. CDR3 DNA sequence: TGTGCCAGCAGCCCAATTGGTCCGGGGGGCGCGAACACCGGGGAGCTGTTTTTT.

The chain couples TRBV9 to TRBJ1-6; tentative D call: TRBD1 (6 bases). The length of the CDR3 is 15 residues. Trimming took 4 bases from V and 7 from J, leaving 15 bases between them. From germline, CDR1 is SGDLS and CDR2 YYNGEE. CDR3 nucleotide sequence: TGTGCCAGCAGCCCCTTCATACAGGGCAATTCACCCCTCCACTTT. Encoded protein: CASSPFIQGNSPLHF.

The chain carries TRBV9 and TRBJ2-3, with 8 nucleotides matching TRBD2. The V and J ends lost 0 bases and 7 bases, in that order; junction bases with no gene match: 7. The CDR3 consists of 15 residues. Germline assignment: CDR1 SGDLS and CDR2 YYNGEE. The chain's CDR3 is CASSVEPGLVYTQYF. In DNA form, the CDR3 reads TGTGCCAGCAGCGTAGAACCGGGACTAGTGTATACGCAGTATTTT. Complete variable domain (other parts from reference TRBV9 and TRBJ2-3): DSGVTQTPKHLITATGQRVTLRCSPRSGDLSVYWYQQSLDQGLQFLIQYYNGEERAKGNILERFSAQQFPDLHSELNLSSLELGDSALYFCASSVEPGLVYTQYFGPGTRLTVL.

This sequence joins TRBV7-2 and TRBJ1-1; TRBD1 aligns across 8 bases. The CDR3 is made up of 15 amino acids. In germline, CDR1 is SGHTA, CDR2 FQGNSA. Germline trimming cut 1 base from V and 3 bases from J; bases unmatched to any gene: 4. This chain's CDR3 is CASSLGQGIYTEAFF. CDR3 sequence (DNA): TGTGCCAGCAGCTTAGGACAGGGGATATACACTGAAGCTTTCTTT.

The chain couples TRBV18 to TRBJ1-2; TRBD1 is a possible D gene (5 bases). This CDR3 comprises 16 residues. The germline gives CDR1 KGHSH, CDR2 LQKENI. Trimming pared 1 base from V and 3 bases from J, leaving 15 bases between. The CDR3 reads CASSPLVRGRDYGYTF. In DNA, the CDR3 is TGTGCCAGCTCACCACTAGTAAGGGGCAGGGACTATGGCTACACCTTC.

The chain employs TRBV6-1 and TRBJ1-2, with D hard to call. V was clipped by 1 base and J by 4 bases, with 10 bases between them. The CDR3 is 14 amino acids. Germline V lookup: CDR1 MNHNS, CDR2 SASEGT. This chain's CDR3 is CASSEGRAVYGYTF. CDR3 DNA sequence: TGTGCCAGCAGTGAAGGAAGAGCTGTCTATGGCTACACCTTC.

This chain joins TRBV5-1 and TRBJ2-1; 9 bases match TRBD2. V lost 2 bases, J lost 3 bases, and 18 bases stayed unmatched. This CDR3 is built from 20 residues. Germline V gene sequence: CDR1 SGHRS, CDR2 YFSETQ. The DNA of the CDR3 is TGCGCCAGCAGCTTCCCCCGACCCTCGGAGTTAGCGGGGGTCTACAATGAGCAGTTCTTC. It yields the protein CASSFPRPSELAGVYNEQFF.

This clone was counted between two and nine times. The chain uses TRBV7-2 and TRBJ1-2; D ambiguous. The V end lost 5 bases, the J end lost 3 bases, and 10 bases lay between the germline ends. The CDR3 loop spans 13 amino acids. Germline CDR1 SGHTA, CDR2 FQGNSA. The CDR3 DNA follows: TGTGCCAGCAGCGAACCTAGCTACTATGGCTACACCTTC. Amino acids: CASSEPSYYGYTF.

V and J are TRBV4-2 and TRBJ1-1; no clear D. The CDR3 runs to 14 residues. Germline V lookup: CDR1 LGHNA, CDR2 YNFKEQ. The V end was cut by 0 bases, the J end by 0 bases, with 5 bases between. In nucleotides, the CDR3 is TGTGCCAGCAGCCAAGATTTCGTGAACACTGAAGCTTTCTTT. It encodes CASSQDFVNTEAFF.

The CDR3 region is CASSLEFDSSYEQYF. Here the CDR3 DNA reads TGTGCCAGCAGTTTAGAGTTTGACAGCTCCTACGAGCAGTACTTC. This chain joins TRBV27 and TRBJ2-7; possibly TRBD1 for D (5 bases). Germline-derived CDR1 and CDR2 are MNHEY and SMNVEV (reference sequence). The CDR3 has 15 amino acids. The ends were cut back, 2 bases at V and 0 bases at J, with 11 bases in the middle.

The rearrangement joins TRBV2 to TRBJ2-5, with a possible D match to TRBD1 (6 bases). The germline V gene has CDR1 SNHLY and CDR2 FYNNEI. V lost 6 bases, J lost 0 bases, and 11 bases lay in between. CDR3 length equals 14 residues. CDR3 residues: CASRRTVNQETQYF. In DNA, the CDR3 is TGTGCCAGCAGGCGGACAGTAAACCAAGAGACCCAGTACTTC.

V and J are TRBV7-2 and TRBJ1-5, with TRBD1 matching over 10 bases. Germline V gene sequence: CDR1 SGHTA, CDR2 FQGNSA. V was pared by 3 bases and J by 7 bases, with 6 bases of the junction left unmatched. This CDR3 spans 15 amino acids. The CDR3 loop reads CASSFDRGRKQPQHF. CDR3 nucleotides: TGTGCCAGCAGCTTCGACAGGGGGCGGAAACAGCCCCAGCATTTT.

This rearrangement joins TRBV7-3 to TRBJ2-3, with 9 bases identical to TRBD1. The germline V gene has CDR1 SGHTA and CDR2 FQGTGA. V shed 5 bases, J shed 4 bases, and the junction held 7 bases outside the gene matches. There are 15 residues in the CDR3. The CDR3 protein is CASSAQGAVADTQYF. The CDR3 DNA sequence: TGTGCCAGCAGCGCACAGGGGGCGGTCGCAGATACGCAGTATTTT.

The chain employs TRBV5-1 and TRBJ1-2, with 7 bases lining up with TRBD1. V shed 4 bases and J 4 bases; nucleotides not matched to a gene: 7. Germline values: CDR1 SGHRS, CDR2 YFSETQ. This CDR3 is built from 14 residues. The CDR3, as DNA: TGCGCCAGCAGCCCCTCACAGGGGTCCTATGGCTACACCTTC. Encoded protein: CASSPSQGSYGYTF.